One sample yielded the 18 T cell receptor beta chains listed below, sequenced in a study of cytomegalovirus exposure and HLA in healthy donors. The PCR employed 60 Vbeta primers together with 13 Jbeta primers. TCRdb keeps only in-frame clones here, not all; method: immunoSEQ multiplex PCR. The sample records about 110,000 clones, about 74% being singletons. The material sequenced was PBMCs. The receptors stem from a female donor in good health and CMV-seropositive.

The chain combines TRBV6-1 with TRBJ2-5, with 9 bases aligning to TRBD2. J gave up 5 bases and V 4 bases, and 11 bases lay outside the gene matches. The CDR3 extends over 16 amino acids. The germline V gene has CDR1 MNHNS and CDR2 SASEGT. CDR3 coding DNA: TGTGCCAGCAGTGTTACCGGGACTAGCAATTCGGAGACCCAGTACTTC. As protein: CASSVTGTSNSETQYF.

The rearrangement uses TRBV7-9 and TRBJ1-4; D is unresolved. The CDR3 runs 18 residues. Trimming removed 3 bases at V and 4 bases at J, with 21 bases between. Germline loops: CDR1 SEHNR, CDR2 FQNEAQ (reference sequence). CDR3 protein: CASSFKGSRLSNNEKLFF. In DNA form, the CDR3 reads TGTGCCAGCAGCTTCAAAGGGAGTAGGTTGAGTAATAATGAAAAACTGTTTTTT.

This clone came up a few times. The rearrangement joins TRBV6-5 to TRBJ2-7; D possibly corresponds to TRBD2 (6 bases). This CDR3 comprises 14 residues. Trimming took 2 bases from V and 7 from J, leaving 15 bases between them. Germline CDR1 and CDR2: MNHEY and SVGAGI. Here the CDR3 DNA reads TGTGCCAGCAGTTACACGGACGGGGGTCGGGAGCAGTACTTC. Protein: CASSYTDGGREQYF.

This clone was counted a few times. The V call is TRBV13, the J call TRBJ1-6; D gene ambiguous. Per the germline V gene, CDR1 is PRHDT and CDR2 is FYEKMQ (reference sequence). The CDR3 has 14 residues. The germline V and J ends were trimmed by 4 bases and 10 bases, with 14 bases remaining between them. In DNA, the CDR3 is TGTGCCAGCAGCTCCGCCGTCCAGTCCTCACCCCTCCACTTT. Translation gives CASSSAVQSSPLHF.

The V gene is TRBV7-9, the J gene TRBJ2-7; 7 bases map to TRBD1. From germline, CDR1 is SEHNR and CDR2 FQNEAQ (reference sequence). The trim removed 6 bases at V and 0 bases at J, leaving 8 bases unmatched. CDR3 size: 15 residues. CDR3 region: CASSQQGTVSYEQYF. DNA for the CDR3: TGTGCCAGCAGTCAACAGGGGACGGTCTCCTACGAGCAGTACTTC.

This chain uses TRBV10-1 with TRBJ2-3, with TRBD1 matching 9 bases. This CDR3 has 15 residues. Trimming at V came to 5 bases and at J to 1 base, leaving 4 bases not matched to a gene. Per the germline V gene, CDR1 is WNHNN and CDR2 is SYGVQD (reference sequence). CDR3 in DNA: TGCGCCAGCAGTAGTACAGGGGGCGGCACAGATACGCAGTATTTT. Amino acids: CASSSTGGGTDTQYF.

The rearrangement links TRBV5-1 to TRBJ2-7, with TRBD1 identical over 11 bases. V shed 4 bases, J shed 3 bases, and the junction held 3 bases outside the gene matches. The CDR3 runs to 14 residues. Per the germline V gene, CDR1 is SGHRS and CDR2 is YFSETQ. The CDR3 region has the DNA TGCGCCAGCAGCGGAGGGACAGGGGGCTACGAGCAGTACTTC. Translation gives CASSGGTGGYEQYF.

V is TRBV18 and J is TRBJ1-2, with 8 bases fitting TRBD1. Losses at the gene ends were 3 bases for V and 2 bases for J; bases not matched to a gene: 8. This CDR3 contains 16 residues. Germline V lookup: CDR1 KGHSH, CDR2 LQKENI. Here the CDR3 DNA reads TGTGCCAGCTCACCGAACCCGGGACAGGCCAACTATGGCTACACCTTC. It specifies CASSPNPGQANYGYTF.

The rearrangement joins TRBV6-6 to TRBJ1-1; D might be TRBD1 (6 bases). V was shortened by 6 bases and J by 0 bases, with 14 bases between the two germline ends. Germline CDR1 MNHNY, CDR2 SVGAGI (reference sequence). CDR3 length equals 15 residues. The CDR3 sequence is CASSGQMLMNTEAFF. The DNA for the CDR3 is TGTGCCAGCAGCGGACAGATGCTCATGAACACTGAAGCTTTCTTT.

This clone turned up a few times. The rearrangement joins TRBV7-2 to TRBJ1-1; D is uncertain. The V gene lost 5 bases and the J gene lost 4 bases, with 14 bases spanning the gap. CDR3 length: 14 amino acids. Germline values: CDR1 SGHTA, CDR2 FQGNSA. The CDR3 reads CASSPRAEGTEAFF. DNA for the CDR3: TGTGCCAGCAGCCCTCGGGCGGAGGGCACTGAAGCTTTCTTT.

A word on this clone: One end of the junction is discordant with germline, which a read error may explain. This chain links TRBV5-6 with TRBJ2-1, with TRBD2 identical over 9 bases. Germline V gene data show CDR1 as SGHDT and CDR2 as YYEEEE. The CDR3 totals 15 residues. The CDR3 here is CASSLLVAGAYGLVF. CDR3 DNA sequence: TGTGCCAGCAGCTTATTAGTAGCGGGAGCATATGGCCTGGTCTTC.

In this sample, this clone turned up once. V gene TRBV5-5 combines with J gene TRBJ2-1; the D gene is possibly TRBD2 (6 bases). CDR1 and CDR2 from the germline V gene are SGHKS and YYEKEE (reference sequence). The CDR3 runs to 14 residues. Trimming pared 0 bases from V and 8 bases from J, leaving 12 bases between. The CDR3 sequence: CASSLVGREDEQFF. CDR3 sequence (DNA): TGTGCCAGCAGCTTGGTAGGCAGGGAGGATGAGCAGTTCTTC. The full variable domain, with the rest looked up from reference TRBV5-5 and TRBJ2-1, is DAGVTQSPTHLIKTRGQQVTLRCSPISGHKSVSWYQQVLGQGPQFIFQYYEKEERGRGNFPDRFSARQFPNYSSELNVNALLLGDSALYLCASSLVGREDEQFFGPGTRLTVL.

The gene calls are TRBV2 and TRBJ2-7; a possible D gene is TRBD2 (6 bases). The CDR3 is made up of 16 amino acids. V was shortened by 4 bases and J by 2 bases, with 18 bases between the two germline ends. The germline gives CDR1 SNHLY, CDR2 FYNNEI. The chain's CDR3 is CASSVGGAGRAYEQYF. The CDR3 coding sequence is TGTGCCAGCAGTGTAGGAGGAGCGGGCAGGGCCTACGAGCAGTACTTC. Variable domain in full (rest from reference TRBV2 and TRBJ2-7): EPEVTQTPSHQVTQMGQEVILRCVPISNHLYFYWYRQILGQKVEFLVSFYNNEISEKSEIFDDQFSVERPDGSNFTLKIRSTKLEDSAMYFCASSVGGAGRAYEQYFGPGTRLTVT.

V is TRBV7-8 and J is TRBJ2-7; 9 bases are a match to TRBD1. The trim removed 4 bases at V and 6 bases at J, leaving 7 bases unmatched. Germline lookup yields CDR1 SGHVS and CDR2 FQNEAQ. CDR3 length equals 14 residues. CDR3 in DNA: TGTGCCAGCAGCTCCAACAGGGGGCGCGGCGAGCAGTACTTC. It encodes CASSSNRGRGEQYF.

The chain employs TRBV30 and TRBJ2-3; 9 positions agree with TRBD1. Per the germline V gene, CDR1 is GTSNPN and CDR2 is SVGIG (reference sequence). V was clipped by 2 bases and J by 8 bases; unmatched bases: 5. There are 13 residues in the CDR3. This CDR3 reads CAWSRRDRVTQYF. As DNA, the CDR3 is TGTGCCTGGAGTCGAAGGGACAGGGTTACGCAGTATTTT.

CDR3 amino acids: CASRLVGTQETQYF. CDR3 coding DNA: TGTGCCAGCAGGTTGGTCGGGACTCAAGAGACCCAGTACTTC. The chain carries TRBV2 and TRBJ2-5; TRBD2 is a possible D gene (6 bases). This CDR3 is built from 14 residues. V lost 6 bases and J lost 2, with 13 bases in between. The germline V gene encodes CDR1 SNHLY and CDR2 FYNNEI.

This clone was detected only a few times. The chain joins TRBV29-1 to TRBJ1-5; 9 nucleotides align to TRBD1. The CDR3 spans 15 residues. The trim removed 4 bases at V and 4 bases at J, leaving 8 bases unmatched. The germline V gene encodes CDR1 SQVTM and CDR2 ANQGSEA. The CDR3 spells CSVGIGQGFNQPQHF. In DNA form, the CDR3 reads TGCAGCGTTGGAATAGGACAGGGGTTTAATCAGCCCCAGCATTTT. Complete variable domain (other parts from reference TRBV29-1 and TRBJ1-5): SAVISQKPSRDICQRGTSLTIQCQVDSQVTMMFWYRQQPGQSLTLIATANQGSEATYESGFVIDKFPISRPNLTFSTLTVSNMSPEDSSIYLCSVGIGQGFNQPQHFGDGTRLSIL.

The CDR3 reads CASSLWDRGNYGYTF. The CDR3 nucleotides are TGTGCCAGCAGCCTATGGGACAGGGGGAACTATGGCTACACCTTC. The chain links TRBV7-3 to TRBJ1-2; 11 positions match TRBD1. The germline gives CDR1 SGHTA, CDR2 FQGTGA. The CDR3 is 15 amino acids. The ends lost 5 bases at V and 2 bases at J; junction bases unmatched: 4.